Listed here are 13 T cell receptor beta chains from one sample, sequenced in a study of blood T cell repertoires in COVID-19. Assay used: immunoSEQ multiplex PCR; TCRdb lists only in-frame clones, some missing. Among 150,000 to 200,000 clones listed, more than 85% were seen once. The sequenced sample was peripheral blood. These receptors were collected from a man aged 35 to 55 with active or convalescent COVID-19.

The J gene is TRBJ1-5, the V gene TRBV23-1; 7 bases are a match to TRBD1. TRBV23-1 is an ORF, and what it does is uncertain. This CDR3 contains 15 residues. With V trimmed by 5 bases and J by 6 bases, 10 bases remained unmatched. CDR3 DNA sequence: TGCGCCAGCAGTTCGACAGGGAATTCCTGTCAGCCCCAGCATTTT. It codes for CASSSTGNSCQPQHF.

The chain combines TRBV15 with TRBJ1-4, with 7 bases fitting TRBD1. In germline, CDR1 is LNHNV, CDR2 YYDKDF (reference sequence). Trimming took 4 bases from V and 4 from J; bases not matched to a gene: 6. The CDR3 extends over 15 amino acids. The CDR3 sequence: CATSMFRDSNEKLFF. CDR3 coding DNA: TGTGCCACCAGCATGTTCCGGGACAGTAATGAAAAACTGTTTTTT.

J is TRBJ2-7 and V is TRBV5-1; 9 bases are shared with TRBD1. Germline CDR1 SGHRS, CDR2 YFSETQ. The length of the CDR3 is 14 residues. Unmatched junction bases numbered 5, after V lost 3 bases and J lost 4 bases. The CDR3 coding sequence is TGCGCCAGCAGCTCCGGGACAGGGATTTACGAGCAGTACTTC. This encodes CASSSGTGIYEQYF.

The CDR3 DNA reads as TGTGCCAGTAGGAACAGGGCCCAGGGTTCACCCCTCCACTTT. Residues: CASRNRAQGSPLHF. The rearrangement joins TRBV19 to TRBJ1-6; a possible D gene is TRBD1 (6 bases). The germline gives CDR1 LNHDA, CDR2 SQIVND (reference sequence). The length of the CDR3 is 14 residues. V was trimmed by 6 bases and J by 9 bases, leaving 15 bases between them.

The V and J genes are TRBV2 and TRBJ1-2; TRBD1 might be the D (6 bases). The V and J ends lost 8 bases and 6 bases respectively, with 19 bases between them. The germline V gene has CDR1 SNHLY and CDR2 FYNNEI. The CDR3 has 14 residues. In DNA form, the CDR3 reads TGTGCCAGCCCTTTGGACAGTCCCATGGATGGCTACACCTTC. Amino acid sequence: CASPLDSPMDGYTF.

The chain couples TRBV2 to TRBJ1-3; TRBD1 matches at 8 bases. V was pared by 6 bases and J by 6 bases, with 4 bases of the junction left unmatched. CDR1 is SNHLY, CDR2 FYNNEI, per germline. CDR3 size: 13 residues. The CDR3 loop reads CASSRTGSNTIYF. Here the CDR3 DNA reads TGTGCCAGCAGCCGGACAGGGTCAAACACCATATATTTT.

The genes are TRBV11-3 and TRBJ2-5; D perhaps matches TRBD2 (5 bases). The length of the CDR3 is 13 residues. Germline assignment: CDR1 SGHNT and CDR2 YENEEA. Trimming shortened V by 4 bases and J by 5 bases, and 11 bases separated the two germline ends. The chain's CDR3 is CASSYGNVETQYF. CDR3 DNA sequence: TGTGCCAGCAGCTACGGGAACGTGGAGACCCAGTACTTC. The full variable domain, with the rest looked up from reference TRBV11-3 and TRBJ2-5, is EAGVVQSPRYKIIEKKQPVAFWCNPISGHNTLYWYLQNLGQGPELLIRYENEEAVDDSQLPKDRFSAERLKGVDSTLKIQPAELGDSAVYLCASSYGNVETQYFGPGTRLLVL.

The genes are TRBV6-4 and TRBJ2-3; D gene ambiguous. V gave up 3 bases and J gave up 10 bases, with 8 bases separating them. Germline lookup yields CDR1 MRHNA and CDR2 SNTAGT. This CDR3 region has 11 residues. The CDR3 DNA reads as TGTGCCAGCAGTGATGGCCCCTCGCAGTATTTT. This codes for CASSDGPSQYF.

The rearrangement links TRBV16 to TRBJ2-2; D gene ambiguous. Germline loops: CDR1 KGHSY, CDR2 FQNENV. There are 13 residues in the CDR3. V shed 1 base and J shed 7 bases, with 7 bases lying between them. The CDR3 is CASSQYSSGELFF. The CDR3 nucleotides read TGTGCCAGCAGCCAATATTCTAGCGGGGAGCTGTTTTTT.

This chain links TRBV4-2 with TRBJ2-7, with 8 bases lining up with TRBD1. The V gene's germline CDR1 is LGHNA and CDR2 YNFKEQ. The CDR3 loop spans 15 amino acids. The V gene end was trimmed by 1 base and the J gene end by 2 bases; junction bases not matched to a gene: 4. CDR3 residues: CASSQGGQGPYEQYF. The CDR3 region has the DNA TGTGCCAGCAGCCAAGGTGGACAGGGCCCCTACGAGCAGTACTTC.

This chain uses TRBV29-1 with TRBJ1-6; 7 bases agree with TRBD1. The CDR3 consists of 13 residues. Germline-derived CDR1 and CDR2 are SQVTM and ANQGSEA. Trimming at V came to 4 bases and at J to 7 bases, leaving 4 bases not matched to a gene. CDR3 DNA: TGCAGCGTTGCGACAGGGAACAATTCACCCCTCCACTTT. Its translation is CSVATGNNSPLHF.

The chain joins TRBV6-2 or TRBV6-3 to TRBJ2-4; no firm D call. V was pared by 5 bases and J by 8 bases, with 16 bases between. The CDR3 is 14 residues long. Germline V CDR1 and CDR2: MNHEY, SVGEGT. In DNA form, the CDR3 reads TGTGCCAGCAGTCCCAGTGGGCACGGTGACATTCAGTACTTC. Translated, it gives CASSPSGHGDIQYF.

The rearrangement uses TRBV5-8 and TRBJ1-5; 7 bases map to TRBD1. Per germline, CDR1 SGHTS and CDR2 YDEGEE. Trimming took 0 bases from V and 1 from J; bases not matched to a gene: 4. This CDR3 comprises 16 residues. The CDR3 nucleotides are TGTGCCAGCAGCTTGGGACAGGGAGGCAGCAATCAGCCCCAGCATTTT. Amino acids: CASSLGQGGSNQPQHF.